This is a list of T cell receptor beta chains from one sample in a study of T-cell reconstitution after alpha-beta-depleted transplantation in children. Via MiXCR, TCRdb re-called the PCR reads, giving one row per CDR3 protein. This sample has 98,000 or so distinct CDR3 sequences; around 22% occur once, and the top ten carry roughly a fifth. The source was PBMCs, collected before TCRalphabeta/CD19-depleted stem cell transplant. The origin of the receptors is a boy aged 2-15 years with acute lymphoblastic leukemia, due to receive a stem cell transplant. The CDR3 runs from the conserved cysteine through the conserved F or W. D genes are given only for firm matches. Rows may omit the clone size; those that give it use once, few, many or a size class.

>TRBJ2-7|NA|NA|TRBV30
CAWSVQDIYYEQYF
TGTGCCTGGAGTGTCCAGGACATATACTACGAGCAGTACTTC
>TRBJ2-1|few|NA|TRBV28
CASSLRGPNEQFF
TGTGCCAGCAGTTTAAGGGGACCCAATGAGCAGTTCTTC
>TRBJ2-1|many|NA|TRBV5-1
CASSLALGYEQFF
TGCGCCAGCAGCTTGGCCCTCGGCTATGAGCAGTTCTTC
>TRBJ2-7|few|NA|TRBV5-1
CASSPEDSSYEQYF
TGCGCCAGCAGCCCGGAAGACAGCTCCTACGAGCAGTACTTC
>TRBJ2-7|few|NA|TRBV11-2
CASSLGGFTYEQYF
TGTGCCAGCAGCTTAGGAGGATTTACCTACGAGCAGTACTTC
>TRBJ2-5|few|NA|TRBV12-3/TRBV12-4
CASSLTGTQETQYF
TGTGCCAGCAGTCTCACAGGGACTCAAGAGACCCAGTACTTC
>TRBJ2-5|NA|NA|TRBV2
CASSGTGTGGTQYF
TGTGCCAGCAGCGGTACCGGGACGGGCGGGACCCAGTACTTC
>TRBJ2-3|NA|TRBD2|TRBV9
CASSGGSGTPDTQYF
TGTGCCAGCAGCGGCGGTAGCGGGACCCCAGATACGCAGTATTTT
>TRBJ2-2|NA|NA|TRBV9
CASSVEGNGAGELFF
TGTGCCAGCAGCGTAGAAGGGAATGGGGCCGGGGAGCTGTTTTTT
>TRBJ2-1|NA|NA|TRBV7-2
CASSLVAETYNEQFF
TGTGCCAGCAGCTTAGTAGCGGAGACCTACAATGAGCAGTTCTTC
>TRBJ2-3|few|NA|TRBV6-2/TRBV6-3
CASSYSERNTDTQYF
TGTGCCAGCAGTTACTCCGAACGTAACACAGATACGCAGTATTTT
>TRBJ1-3|few|NA|TRBV4-1
CASSQVGNTIYF
TGCGCCAGCAGCCAAGTGGGAAACACCATATATTTT
>TRBJ2-1|NA|NA|TRBV20-1
CSARPVSSYNEQFF
TGCAGTGCTAGGCCGGTTAGCTCCTACAATGAGCAGTTCTTC
>TRBJ2-2|few|NA|TRBV7-8
CASSLGGGAPGELFF
TGTGCCAGCAGCTTAGGCGGAGGGGCCCCCGGGGAGCTGTTTTTT
>TRBJ1-3|few|TRBD1|TRBV20-1
CSARDPTGLDTIYF
TGCAGTGCTAGAGACCCGACAGGGCTGGACACCATATATTTT
>TRBJ2-5|NA|TRBD1|TRBV27
CASSPPGQGVGETQYF
TGTGCCAGCAGCCCCCCGGGACAGGGGGTGGGAGAGACCCAGTACTTC
>TRBJ2-1|NA|NA|TRBV7-8
CASSEAGGSYNEQFF
TGTGCCAGCAGCGAGGCGGGCGGCTCCTACAATGAGCAGTTCTTC
>TRBJ2-5|NA|TRBD2|TRBV13
CASSRASGREETQYF
TGTGCCAGCAGCCGCGCTAGCGGACGGGAAGAGACCCAGTACTTC
>TRBJ2-1|few|TRBD2|TRBV20-1
CSARASGTYNEQFF
TGCAGTGCTAGGGCTAGCGGTACCTACAATGAGCAGTTCTTC
>TRBJ2-7|many|NA|TRBV5-1
CASSLGVGLEQYF
TGCGCCAGCAGCTTGGGTGTGGGCCTCGAGCAGTACTTC
>TRBJ2-7|many|TRBD1|TRBV11-2
CASSLGLSVSFRDRAYEQYF
TGTGCCAGCAGCTTAGGTCTATCAGTGTCCTTCCGGGACAGGGCCTACGAGCAGTACTTC
>TRBJ1-3|NA|NA|TRBV7-2
CASSLAPMGSGNTIYF
TGTGCCAGCAGCTTAGCGCCTATGGGCTCTGGAAACACCATATATTTT
>TRBJ2-5|many|NA|TRBV5-1
CASSLGGGGAVKETQYF
TGCGCCAGCAGCTTGGGCGGCGGAGGGGCCGTTAAGGAGACCCAGTACTTC
>TRBJ2-3|NA|NA|TRBV11-1
CASSLVVGRGADTDTQYF
TGTGCCAGCAGCTTAGTGGTCGGTCGGGGAGCCGACACAGATACGCAGTATTTT
>TRBJ1-5|many|NA|TRBV15
CATSRDLGGFLNQPQHF
TGTGCCACCAGCAGAGACCTCGGGGGGTTTCTTAATCAGCCCCAGCATTTT
>TRBJ2-3|NA|TRBD2|TRBV27
CASRRTSGMVGTDTQYF
TGTGCCAGCAGGCGGACTAGCGGGATGGTCGGCACAGATACGCAGTATTTT
>TRBJ2-3|few|NA|TRBV5-6
CASSLGLTSTDTQYF
TGTGCCAGCAGCTTGGGCCTTACCAGCACAGATACGCAGTATTTT
>TRBJ1-1|NA|NA|TRBV11-2
CASSLHDWDTHTEAFF
TGTGCCAGCAGCCTCCACGACTGGGACACGCACACTGAAGCTTTCTTT
>TRBJ2-1|few|NA|TRBV4-2
CASSQVGSFNEQFF
TGTGCCAGCAGCCAAGTGGGGTCCTTTAATGAGCAGTTCTTC
>TRBJ2-2|few|NA|TRBV20-1
CSASVAGELFF
TGCAGTGCTAGCGTGGCCGGGGAGCTGTTTTTT
>TRBJ2-7|NA|TRBD2|TRBV9
CASNRDGGGYEQYF
TGTGCCAGCAACCGAGACGGGGGGGGCTACGAGCAGTACTTC
>TRBJ1-1|few|TRBD1|TRBV5-1
CASSLGDRLLNTEAFF
TGCGCCAGCAGCTTGGGGGACAGACTATTGAACACTGAAGCTTTCTTT
>TRBJ1-5|few|TRBD1|TRBV19
CASRLTGGSQPQHF
TGTGCCAGCCGGCTTACAGGGGGCAGTCAGCCCCAGCATTTT
>TRBJ1-5|few|TRBD1|TRBV3-1
CASSPDRNQPQHF
TGTGCCAGCAGCCCGGACAGGAATCAGCCCCAGCATTTT
>TRBJ1-2|NA|NA|TRBV29-1
CSVEYNSNYGYTF
TGCAGCGTTGAATACAATTCTAACTATGGCTACACCTTC
>TRBJ2-7|NA|NA|TRBV5-5
CASSLYGPTLYEQYF
TGTGCCAGCAGCTTGTACGGTCCTACTCTCTACGAGCAGTACTTC
>TRBJ2-1|few|NA|TRBV2
CASSEAYGAAYNEQFF
TGTGCCAGCAGTGAAGCTTACGGGGCGGCGTACAATGAGCAGTTCTTC
>TRBJ2-1|few|TRBD2|TRBV7-7
CATASGGTTRQFF
TGTGCCACGGCTAGCGGAGGGACCACACGACAGTTCTTC
>TRBJ2-2|few|NA|TRBV25-1
CASSVQSVTGELFF
TGTGCCAGCAGTGTGCAGTCTGTAACGGGGGAGCTGTTTTTT
>TRBJ1-4|few|NA|TRBV20-1
CSALRQANEKLFF
TGCAGTGCTCTAAGACAGGCGAATGAAAAACTGTTTTTT
>TRBJ1-1|NA|NA|TRBV9
CASSVEPLNTEAFF
TGTGCCAGCAGCGTAGAACCGTTGAACACTGAAGCTTTCTTT
>TRBJ2-7|NA|NA|TRBV5-5
CASSLNWGGAGSYF
TGTGCCAGCAGCTTGAATTGGGGCGGGGCGGGTTCGTACTTC
>TRBJ2-7|NA|NA|TRBV20-1
CSAGDSYEQHF
TGCAGTGCTGGTGACAGCTACGAGCAGCACTTC
>TRBJ2-1|few|TRBD2|TRBV20-1
CSARSGASGVQTFF
TGCAGTGCTAGGTCCGGGGCTAGCGGAGTCCAAACGTTCTTC
>TRBJ1-2|few|TRBD1|TRBV9
CASSGFRGGPYGYTF
TGTGCCAGCAGCGGCTTCAGGGGGGGGCCTTATGGCTACACCTTC
>TRBJ2-3|NA|NA|TRBV5-6
CASSLESGGAPDTQYF
TGTGCCAGCAGCTTGGAAAGCGGAGGGGCCCCAGATACGCAGTATTTT
>TRBJ2-3|many|NA|TRBV7-2
CASSLVGTPSTDTQYF
TGTGCCAGCAGCTTGGTTGGGACTCCGAGCACAGATACGCAGTATTTT
>TRBJ2-1|NA|NA|TRBV2
CASTLPGSYNEQFF
TGTGCCAGCACCCTCCCAGGGTCCTACAATGAGCAGTTCTTC
>TRBJ1-1|few|NA|TRBV5-6
CASSLEWNTEAFF
TGTGCCAGCAGCTTGGAATGGAACACTGAAGCTTTCTTT
>TRBJ1-1|NA|TRBD1|TRBV30
CAWSKTGTGGLGAFF
TGTGCCTGGTCGAAAACCGGGACAGGGGGCTTGGGGGCTTTCTTT
>TRBJ2-2|NA|TRBD1|TRBV29-1
CSVDGTDTGELFF
TGCAGCGTTGATGGGACAGACACCGGGGAGCTGTTTTTT
>TRBJ2-6|few|NA|TRBV5-6
CASSLELSGANVLTF
TGTGCCAGCAGCTTGGAACTGTCTGGGGCCAACGTCCTGACTTTC
>TRBJ2-1|NA|TRBD2|TRBV29-1
CSAKRGTSGSDEQFF
TGCAGCGCAAAGCGGGGGACTAGCGGGAGTGATGAGCAGTTCTTC